This T cell receptor (beta chain) was found in a study of blood T cells in healthy people across ages (dated by TCRdb to the mid-2010s). Notes on the research overall: In model experiments, roughly one uniquely barcoded TCR beta cDNA molecule per two T cells was captured by template switching. The donors were split into four age groups: young (average around 15 years), middle-aged (39), aged (more than 60) and long-lived (approximately 80). Age-related changes in TCR beta repertoire diversity were measured in the study by deep sequencing normalized with unique cDNA molecular identifiers. To avoid experimental bias, donors of different ages were spread randomly across the sequencing lanes. Two additional independent replicas of 1 million unique cDNA reads from the same blood draw were analyzed for two donors (one aged 18 to 30 and one aged 80 or older). The paper as a whole reports these results and caveats: Total diversity estimates from one million sequenced T cells were considered lower bounds and underestimates. Observed TCR beta diversity per million T cells fell roughly linearly with age, and a significant reduction was already apparent by age around 40. Conclusive comparison of naive and antigen-experienced compartments was prevented by the profiling of bulk unsorted PBMCs. A strong correlation was found between observed TCR beta diversity and the percentage of naive T cells measured by flow cytometry. Compared with the aged group, the long-lived group had more naive CD4+ T cells, fewer expanded clones and increased TCR diversity, a pattern suggesting age selection. The CMV infection status of donors was not known, potentially confounding age-related changes in expanded clonotypes.

Systemically healthy Caucasian individuals from Russia, 35 to 50 in total and aged about 6 to 95 years, were included as donors. About 9.8 milliliters of peripheral blood were drawn from each donor into EDTA-treated Vacutainer tubes. PBMCs were isolated by Ficoll-Paque density-gradient centrifugation, with at least 6 million obtained per sample. Total RNA was extracted from PBMCs with Trizol reagent, with at least 6 micrograms obtained per sample. Naive CD45RAhigh/CD27high T cell percentages were measured by flow cytometry on a PBMC aliquot from every donor. From the cysteine up to the phenylalanine, the CDR3 has a length of 16 residues. Solely the CDR3 DNA is kept, with 48 bases framed from the first base. CDR1 and CDR2 were assigned from the germline V gene as ENHRY and SYGVKD. The trim is 10 bases for V and 0 bases for J, with a gap of 19 bases between the germline ends. The table lists this clonotype with a few counts. Its target antigen remains unknown. The record has no base qualities; no much larger clone is one base away.

Receptor libraries were prepared by 5' RACE. The instrument given in TCRdb is Illumina HiSeq 2500. A second PCR of about 6 to 11 cycles was performed with a sample-barcoded 5' primer and a J-beta primer mix. A template-switch 5' adaptor carrying 12 random nucleotides introduced a unique molecular identifier onto each TCR beta cDNA molecule. Each sample yielded at least 2.5 million CDR3-containing paired-end reads. All of the RNA was converted into first-strand cDNA using the Mint cDNA synthesis kit, with a TRBC-specific oligonucleotide serving as the primer. All cDNA was treated with uracil-DNA glycosylase and then went through a first 18-cycle PCR with the universal primers M1SS and BC2_uni_R. As for how the authors treated the data: Normalization of each sample was performed by random selection of 1 million high-quality reads, each carrying a distinct molecular identifier. Reads with shared molecular identifiers were discarded instead of being binned into consensus sequences. MiTCR, set to a Q25 quality threshold and the strictest error-elimination algorithm, was used for CDR3 identification, clonotype clustering and error correction. A nonparametric unseen species model with Euler transformation was used to estimate lower-bound total TCR beta diversity. The public reads were reanalyzed by TCRdb: fastp trimming at Q25, MiXCR alignment, in-frame beta chains only. Entries are consolidated by CDR3 protein sequence, retaining the most common genes and DNA. V and J calls and clone size were set by TCRdb, not the authors. Counted in this sample were 1.5 million to 1.9 million distinct CDR3 sequences; 35% to 45% of them appeared once. The ten largest clones add up to approximately 4.1% of the sample.

The chain joins TRBV10-3 to TRBJ2-1; perhaps TRBD1 is the D gene, with 6 bases matching. The TCR sequence derives from a woman between 18 and 29 years old in good health. Sequenced sample: blood. The sequenced DNA is TGTGCCACCACCGAGCCGACAGGACGCTCCTACAATGAGCAGTTCTTC. Its protein is CATTEPTGRSYNEQFF.